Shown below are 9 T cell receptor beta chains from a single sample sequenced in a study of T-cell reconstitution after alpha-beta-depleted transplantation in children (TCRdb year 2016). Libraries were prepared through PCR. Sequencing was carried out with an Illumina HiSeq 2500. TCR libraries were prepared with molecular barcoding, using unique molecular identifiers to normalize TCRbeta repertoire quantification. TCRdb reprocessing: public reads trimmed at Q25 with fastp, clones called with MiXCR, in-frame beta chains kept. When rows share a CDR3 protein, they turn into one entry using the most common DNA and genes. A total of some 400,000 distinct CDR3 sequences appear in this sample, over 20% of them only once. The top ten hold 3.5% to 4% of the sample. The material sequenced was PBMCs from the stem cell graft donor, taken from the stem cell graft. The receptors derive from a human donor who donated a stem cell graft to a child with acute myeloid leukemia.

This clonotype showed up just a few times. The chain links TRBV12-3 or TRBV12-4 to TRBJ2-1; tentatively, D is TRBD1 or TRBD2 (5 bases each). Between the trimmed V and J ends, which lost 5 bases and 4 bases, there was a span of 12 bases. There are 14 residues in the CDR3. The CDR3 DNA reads TGTGCCAGCAGTCCCGGGACCAAATACAATGAGCAGTTCTTC. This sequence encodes CASSPGTKYNEQFF.

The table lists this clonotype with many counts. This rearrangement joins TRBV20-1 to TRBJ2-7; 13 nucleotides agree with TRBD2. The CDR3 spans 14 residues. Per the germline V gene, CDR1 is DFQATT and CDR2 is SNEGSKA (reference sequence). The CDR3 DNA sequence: TGCAGCGTACCGGGACTAGCGGGAAGCTACGAGCAGTACTTC. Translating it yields CSVPGLAGSYEQYF.

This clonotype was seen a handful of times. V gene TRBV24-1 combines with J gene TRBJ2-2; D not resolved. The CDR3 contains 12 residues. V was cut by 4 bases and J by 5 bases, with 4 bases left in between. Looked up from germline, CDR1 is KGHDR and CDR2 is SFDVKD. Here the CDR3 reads CATSDGTGELFF. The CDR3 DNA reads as TGTGCCACCAGTGACGGAACCGGGGAGCTGTTTTTT.

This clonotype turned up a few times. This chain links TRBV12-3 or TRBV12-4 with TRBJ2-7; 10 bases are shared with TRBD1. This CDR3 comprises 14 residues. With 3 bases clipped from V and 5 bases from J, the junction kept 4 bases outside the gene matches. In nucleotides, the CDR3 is TGTGCCAGCAGTTTGGGGACAGGGGAAAACGAGCAGTACTTC. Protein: CASSLGTGENEQYF.

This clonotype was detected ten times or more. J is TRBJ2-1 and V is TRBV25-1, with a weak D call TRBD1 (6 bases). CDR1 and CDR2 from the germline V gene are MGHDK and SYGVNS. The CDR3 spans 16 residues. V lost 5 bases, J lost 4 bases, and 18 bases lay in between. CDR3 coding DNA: TGTGCCAGCAGTCCTGTTTGGACAGTACCGTACAATGAGCAGTTCTTC. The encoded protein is CASSPVWTVPYNEQFF.

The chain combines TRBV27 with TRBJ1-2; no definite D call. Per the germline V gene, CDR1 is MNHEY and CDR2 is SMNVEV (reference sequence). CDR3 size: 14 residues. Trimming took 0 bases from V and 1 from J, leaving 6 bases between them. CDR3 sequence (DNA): TGTGCCAGCAGTTTATCGGCCAGTAACTATGGCTACACCTTC. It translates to CASSLSASNYGYTF.

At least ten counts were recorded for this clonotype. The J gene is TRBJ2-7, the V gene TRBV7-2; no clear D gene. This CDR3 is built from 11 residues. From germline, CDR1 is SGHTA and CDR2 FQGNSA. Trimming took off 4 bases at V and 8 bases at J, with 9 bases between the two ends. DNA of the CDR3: TGTGCCAGCAGCTCCGAGGCGAAGCAGTACTTC. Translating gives CASSSEAKQYF.

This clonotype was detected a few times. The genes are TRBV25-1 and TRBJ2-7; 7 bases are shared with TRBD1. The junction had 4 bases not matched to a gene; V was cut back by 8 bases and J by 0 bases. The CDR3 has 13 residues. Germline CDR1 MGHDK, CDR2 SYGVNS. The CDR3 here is CASGDSLSYEQYF. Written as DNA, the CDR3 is TGTGCCAGCGGGGACAGCCTCTCCTACGAGCAGTACTTC.

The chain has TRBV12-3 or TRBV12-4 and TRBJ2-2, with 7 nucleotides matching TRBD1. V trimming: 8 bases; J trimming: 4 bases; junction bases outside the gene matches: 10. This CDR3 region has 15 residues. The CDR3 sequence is CASQLTGAITGELFF. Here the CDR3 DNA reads TGTGCCAGCCAACTCACAGGGGCTATCACCGGGGAGCTGTTTTTT.